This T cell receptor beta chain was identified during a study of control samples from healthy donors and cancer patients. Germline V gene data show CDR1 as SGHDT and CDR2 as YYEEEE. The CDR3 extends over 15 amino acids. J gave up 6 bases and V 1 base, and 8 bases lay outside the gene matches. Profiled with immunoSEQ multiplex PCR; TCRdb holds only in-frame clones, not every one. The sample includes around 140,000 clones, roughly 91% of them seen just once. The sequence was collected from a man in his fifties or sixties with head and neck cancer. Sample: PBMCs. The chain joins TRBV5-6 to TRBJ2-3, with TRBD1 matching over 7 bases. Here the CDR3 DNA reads TGTGCCAGCAGCTTGTGGGCTAGGGGGCGGGATACGCAGTATTTT. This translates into CASSLWARGRDTQYF. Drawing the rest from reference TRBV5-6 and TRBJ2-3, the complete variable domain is DAGVTQSPTHLIKTRGQQVTLRCSPKSGHDTVSWYQQALGQGPQFIFQYYEEEERQRGNFPDRFSGHQFPNYSSELNVNALLLGDSALYLCASSLWARGRDTQYFGPGTRLTVL.